This T cell receptor beta chain stems from a study of T cell repertoires in cytomegalovirus infection. About the study: Use of recently identified HLA-C-restricted and well-studied HLA-B-restricted CMV epitopes was part of the study. Public TCR beta signatures provided an indication of both CMV infection and a matching HLA type.

Note on this clonotype: The antigen remains undetermined.

CDR3 length: 14 amino acids. The germline V gene encodes CDR1 SGHTA and CDR2 FQGNSA. The V segment lost 2 bases and the J segment 7 bases; nucleotides outside the gene matches: 5. Study-wide results and caveats: Cumulative frequency of public TCR beta families picked out carriers of CMV plus the relevant HLA. HLA-C-restricted CMV-specific TCR beta clonotypes prevailed in the ex vivo response.

MiXCR, applied by TCRdb to the reads, yields one record per CDR3 protein. The sample shows hundreds of thousands of distinct CDR3 sequences, approximately 40% of them seen only once. The sample in question was cultured PBMCs, obtained from culture after CMV antigen stimulation. The J gene is TRBJ1-2, the V gene TRBV7-2; 9 bases are shared with TRBD1. This receptor was identified in a human donor in good health (CMV status not recorded). Some clones in this sample may be carry-over from other donors' samples. DNA of the CDR3: TGTGCCAGCAGCTTAAGGGGACAGGGTGTTGGCTACACCTTC. It is translated as CASSLRGQGVGYTF.